This is a list of T cell receptor beta chains from one sample in a study of shared clonotypes between healthy human individuals. TCRdb keeps only in-frame clones here, not all; method: immunoSEQ multiplex PCR. The sample records 400,000 to 600,000 clones, about 75% being singletons. The sample was PBMCs. The receptors originated from a woman in her thirties or forties in good health. Some clones in this sample may be carry-over from other donors' samples. CDR3s include the opening cysteine and the closing phenylalanine or tryptophan. The order of the fields is V gene, J gene, clone size, D gene, CDR3 protein, CDR3 DNA. The D gene is left open where the match is weak. Expanded clones are given a class, and other clones once, few, many or no size at all.

V gene: TRBV4-2; J gene: TRBJ2-5; clone size: -; D gene: -; CDR3 protein: CASSQEQGQETQYF; CDR3 DNA: TGTGCCAGCAGCCAAGAACAGGGCCAAGAGACCCAGTACTTC
V gene: TRBV2; J gene: TRBJ2-5; clone size: -; D gene: TRBD1; CDR3 protein: CASRGQGKETQYF; CDR3 DNA: TGTGCCAGCAGGGGACAGGGGAAAGAGACCCAGTACTTC
V gene: TRBV9; J gene: TRBJ2-7; clone size: -; D gene: TRBD1; CDR3 protein: CASSAGQAVGEQYF; CDR3 DNA: TGTGCCAGCAGCGCAGGACAGGCGGTGGGAGAGCAGTACTTC
V gene: TRBV4-1; J gene: TRBJ2-7; clone size: -; D gene: TRBD1; CDR3 protein: CASSPHLRPGQGAEEQYF; CDR3 DNA: TGCGCCAGCAGCCCCCACCTTCGTCCGGGACAGGGGGCGGAAGAGCAGTACTTC
V gene: TRBV4-2; J gene: TRBJ2-2; clone size: -; D gene: TRBD2; CDR3 protein: CASSQGGLAGGDTGELFF; CDR3 DNA: TGTGCCAGCAGCCAAGGGGGACTAGCGGGAGGCGACACCGGGGAGCTGTTTTTT
V gene: TRBV29-1; J gene: TRBJ2-3; clone size: -; D gene: -; CDR3 protein: CSVGTAFNTDTQYF; CDR3 DNA: TGCAGCGTTGGAACAGCCTTTAACACAGATACGCAGTATTTT
V gene: TRBV5-4; J gene: TRBJ2-7; clone size: -; D gene: TRBD2; CDR3 protein: CASRAGTSGSNEQYF; CDR3 DNA: TGTGCCAGCAGAGCCGGGACTAGCGGGAGTAACGAGCAGTACTTC
V gene: TRBV30; J gene: TRBJ2-5; clone size: -; D gene: TRBD1; CDR3 protein: CAWAGGAAETQYF; CDR3 DNA: TGTGCCTGGGCAGGGGGCGCGGCAGAGACCCAGTACTTC
V gene: TRBV7-9; J gene: TRBJ2-7; clone size: few; D gene: -; CDR3 protein: CASRSVGEQYF; CDR3 DNA: TGTGCCAGCAGGTCCGTGGGCGAGCAGTACTTC
V gene: TRBV7-8; J gene: TRBJ2-1; clone size: -; D gene: TRBD2; CDR3 protein: CASSLTPVSGRTGEQFF; CDR3 DNA: TGTGCCAGCAGCTTAACGCCGGTTAGCGGGAGGACCGGTGAGCAGTTCTTC
V gene: TRBV9; J gene: TRBJ2-7; clone size: -; D gene: TRBD2; CDR3 protein: CASSPGTSGSYEQYF; CDR3 DNA: TGTGCCAGCAGCCCGGGAACTAGCGGCTCCTACGAGCAGTACTTC
V gene: TRBV5-1; J gene: TRBJ2-3; clone size: -; D gene: -; CDR3 protein: CASSLSASGTDTQYF; CDR3 DNA: TGCGCCAGCAGCTTGAGCGCTAGCGGCACAGATACGCAGTATTTT
V gene: TRBV18; J gene: TRBJ2-7; clone size: -; D gene: -; CDR3 protein: CASSPSGRNEQYF; CDR3 DNA: TGTGCCAGCTCACCTTCAGGGAGGAACGAGCAGTACTTC
V gene: TRBV7-2; J gene: TRBJ2-7; clone size: -; D gene: TRBD2; CDR3 protein: CASSLVSGSYEQYF; CDR3 DNA: TGTGCCAGCAGCTTAGTAAGCGGGAGCTACGAGCAGTACTTC
V gene: TRBV7-7; J gene: TRBJ2-5; clone size: -; D gene: -; CDR3 protein: CASSGTGLQETQYF; CDR3 DNA: TGTGCTAGCAGCGGAACAGGGTTACAAGAGACCCAGTACTTC
V gene: TRBV29-1; J gene: TRBJ2-1; clone size: -; D gene: -; CDR3 protein: CSAPRTGLGEQFF; CDR3 DNA: TGCAGCGCCCCCAGGACGGGGCTGGGTGAGCAGTTCTTC
V gene: TRBV23-1; J gene: TRBJ1-5; clone size: many; D gene: -; CDR3 protein: CASSQSSWPEPQHF; CDR3 DNA: TGCGCCAGCAGTCAATCTTCCTGGCCGGAGCCCCAGCATTTT
V gene: TRBV7-3; J gene: TRBJ2-7; clone size: few; D gene: -; CDR3 protein: CASSLNPGLMQQYF; CDR3 DNA: TGTGCCAGCAGCTTAAATCCAGGTTTGATGCAGCAGTACTTC
V gene: TRBV23-1; J gene: TRBJ1-2; clone size: -; D gene: -; CDR3 protein: CASSQPRDGCLGYTF; CDR3 DNA: TGCGCCAGCAGTCAACCCCGGGACGGTTGTTTGGGCTACACCTTC
V gene: TRBV9; J gene: TRBJ2-3; clone size: -; D gene: -; CDR3 protein: CASSVAAVAGTDTQYF; CDR3 DNA: TGTGCCAGCAGCGTAGCTGCGGTAGCCGGCACAGATACGCAGTATTTT
V gene: TRBV6-8; J gene: TRBJ2-1; clone size: -; D gene: TRBD2; CDR3 protein: CASSYGRLWLAGAEQFF; CDR3 DNA: TGTGCCAGCAGTTATGGGCGTTTGTGGCTAGCGGGAGCTGAGCAGTTCTTC
V gene: TRBV7-9; J gene: TRBJ2-2; clone size: -; D gene: TRBD1; CDR3 protein: CASSLGGGEYTGELFF; CDR3 DNA: TGTGCCAGCAGCTTAGGAGGGGGCGAGTACACCGGGGAGCTGTTTTTT
V gene: TRBV5-1; J gene: TRBJ1-4; clone size: -; D gene: TRBD1; CDR3 protein: CASSPGGTGNEKLFF; CDR3 DNA: TGCGCCAGCAGCCCGGGGGGGACAGGGAATGAAAAACTGTTTTTT
V gene: TRBV10-3; J gene: TRBJ2-3; clone size: -; D gene: -; CDR3 protein: CAIQDRGTDTQYF; CDR3 DNA: TGTGCCATACAGGACAGAGGCACAGATACGCAGTATTTT
V gene: TRBV18; J gene: TRBJ2-6; clone size: -; D gene: -; CDR3 protein: CASSRRDSGANVLTF; CDR3 DNA: TGTGCCAGCTCACGCAGAGACTCTGGGGCCAACGTCCTGACTTTC
V gene: TRBV18; J gene: TRBJ2-6; clone size: -; D gene: TRBD1; CDR3 protein: CASSPGQVDSGANVLTF; CDR3 DNA: TGTGCCAGCTCACCGGGACAGGTGGACTCTGGGGCCAACGTCCTGACTTTC
V gene: TRBV19; J gene: TRBJ2-5; clone size: -; D gene: TRBD2; CDR3 protein: CASSIRLAGVQEETQYF; CDR3 DNA: TGTGCCAGTAGTATCCGTCTAGCGGGAGTACAGGAGGAGACCCAGTACTTC
V gene: TRBV28; J gene: TRBJ1-5; clone size: -; D gene: -; CDR3 protein: CASSLWTRPQHF; CDR3 DNA: TGTGCCAGCAGTTTATGGACGCGACCCCAGCATTTT
V gene: TRBV9; J gene: TRBJ2-3; clone size: -; D gene: TRBD1; CDR3 protein: CASSNRQGTSDTQYF; CDR3 DNA: TGTGCCAGCAGCAACCGACAGGGTACTTCAGATACGCAGTATTTT
V gene: TRBV7-9; J gene: TRBJ2-6; clone size: -; D gene: -; CDR3 protein: CASGDGANVLTF; CDR3 DNA: TGTGCCAGCGGGGATGGGGCCAACGTCCTGACTTTC
V gene: TRBV5-1; J gene: TRBJ2-7; clone size: -; D gene: TRBD2; CDR3 protein: CASSAGTSGVSMSYEQYF; CDR3 DNA: TGCGCCAGCAGCGCCGGGACTAGCGGGGTCTCCATGAGCTACGAGCAGTACTTC
V gene: TRBV9; J gene: TRBJ2-3; clone size: -; D gene: -; CDR3 protein: CASSVGGAGSTDTQYF; CDR3 DNA: TGTGCCAGCAGCGTAGGGGGTGCGGGGAGCACAGATACGCAGTATTTT
V gene: TRBV7-9; J gene: TRBJ2-2; clone size: -; D gene: -; CDR3 protein: CASSVRTFQELFF; CDR3 DNA: TGTGCCAGCAGCGTTAGGACTTTCCAGGAGCTGTTTTTT
V gene: TRBV10-3; J gene: TRBJ2-3; clone size: few; D gene: TRBD2; CDR3 protein: CAIRNLAGGADTQYF; CDR3 DNA: TGTGCCATCAGGAACCTAGCGGGAGGTGCAGATACGCAGTATTTT
V gene: TRBV28; J gene: TRBJ1-2; clone size: once; D gene: TRBD1; CDR3 protein: CASRILTGGKNYGYTF; CDR3 DNA: TGTGCCAGCAGAATCCTCACAGGGGGTAAGAACTATGGCTACACCTTC
V gene: TRBV10-2; J gene: TRBJ2-5; clone size: -; D gene: TRBD2; CDR3 protein: CASRPGTSGSGTQYF; CDR3 DNA: TGCGCCAGCAGGCCCGGGACTAGCGGGAGTGGGACCCAGTACTTC
V gene: TRBV5-3; J gene: TRBJ2-1; clone size: -; D gene: TRBD2; CDR3 protein: CARRTGTTIYEQFF; CDR3 DNA: TGTGCCAGAAGGACCGGGACTACCATTTATGAGCAGTTCTTC
V gene: TRBV2; J gene: TRBJ2-2; clone size: few; D gene: TRBD1; CDR3 protein: CASRGQGGNTGELFF; CDR3 DNA: TGTGCCAGCAGGGGACAGGGAGGGAACACCGGGGAGCTGTTTTTT
V gene: TRBV5-1; J gene: TRBJ2-1; clone size: -; D gene: -; CDR3 protein: CASSLDTGYNEQFF; CDR3 DNA: TGCGCCAGCAGCTTGGATACGGGTTACAATGAGCAGTTCTTC
V gene: TRBV5-6; J gene: TRBJ2-6; clone size: -; D gene: -; CDR3 protein: CASSPRDGLPGANVLTF; CDR3 DNA: TGTGCCAGCAGCCCACGGGACGGCCTGCCTGGGGCCAACGTCCTGACTTTC
V gene: TRBV5-5; J gene: TRBJ2-7; clone size: -; D gene: TRBD1; CDR3 protein: CASSFEGQGWDEQYF; CDR3 DNA: TGTGCCAGCAGCTTTGAGGGACAGGGGTGGGACGAGCAGTACTTC